Listed here are 14 T cell receptor beta chains from one sample, sequenced in a study of cytomegalovirus exposure and HLA in healthy donors. The PCR was carried out with 60 Vbeta primers and 13 Jbeta primers. The assay was immunoSEQ multiplex PCR, and TCRdb's table has in-frame clones only and misses some. The sample consists of some 70,000 clones, 60% to 80% of them appearing once. The sample consisted of PBMCs. The receptors shown here come from a male donor in good health and CMV-seropositive.

CDR3 nucleotide sequence: TGTGCCAGCAGCCTCCGGGACAGTTCGAACACCGGGGAGCTGTTTTTT. Its translation: CASSLRDSSNTGELFF. The rearrangement links TRBV28 to TRBJ2-2; 7 nucleotides match TRBD1. The CDR3 extends over 16 amino acids. Per germline, CDR1 MDHEN and CDR2 SYDVKM. V shed 6 bases, J shed 0 bases, and the junction held 7 bases outside the gene matches.

CDR3 loop: CASSLVRTGGFGGNQPQHF. The CDR3 DNA reads as TGTGCCAGCAGCTTAGTCCGGACAGGGGGGTTTGGGGGCAATCAGCCCCAGCATTTT. This chain links TRBV7-9 with TRBJ1-5, with TRBD1 matching over 10 bases. V was clipped by 1 base and J by 2 bases; unmatched bases: 11. The CDR3 consists of 19 residues. Germline V CDR1 and CDR2: SEHNR, FQNEAQ (reference sequence).

The rearrangement uses TRBV11-2 and TRBJ2-7; possible D gene TRBD1, 6 bases. The V end lost 3 bases, the J end lost 2 bases, and 11 bases lay between the germline ends. CDR1 SGHAT and CDR2 FQNNGV come from the germline V gene. The CDR3 loop spans 14 amino acids. The DNA for the CDR3 is TGTGCCAGCAGCTTCGGGACACCTCCCTACGAGCAGTACTTC. Protein: CASSFGTPPYEQYF.

This clone was detected once. V usage is TRBV6-5 and J usage is TRBJ1-2, with D hard to call. CDR3 length: 14 amino acids. Germline V gene sequence: CDR1 MNHEY, CDR2 SVGAGI. The V and J ends lost 4 bases and 5 bases respectively, with 14 bases between them. The CDR3: CASSSPPPLYGYTF. The CDR3 region has the DNA TGTGCCAGCAGTTCCCCCCCTCCCTTATATGGCTACACCTTC.

The chain uses TRBV11-2 and TRBJ2-5; 8 bases agree with TRBD1. Germline CDR1 SGHAT, CDR2 FQNNGV. This CDR3 contains 17 residues. After removal of 5 bases from V and 5 bases from J, the junction contained 16 bases not matched to a gene. The CDR3 protein is CASSPNPGQGPQETQYF. Here the CDR3 DNA reads TGTGCCAGCAGCCCTAACCCTGGACAGGGACCACAGGAGACCCAGTACTTC.

J is TRBJ2-1 and V is TRBV7-6; D is possibly TRBD2 (7 bases). The CDR3 runs 15 residues. Trimming cost V 1 base and J 8 bases, with 15 bases left between them. Germline assignment: CDR1 SGHVS and CDR2 FNYEAQ. The CDR3 coding sequence is TGTGCCAGCAGCTTAGGCTCCAAAGGGGGGGATGAGCAGTTCTTC. It is translated as CASSLGSKGGDEQFF.

This clone has more than one count but fewer than ten. This chain joins TRBV28 and TRBJ2-7; possible D gene TRBD1, 6 bases. The CDR3 has 14 residues. The germline V and J ends were trimmed by 6 bases and 6 bases, with 18 bases remaining between them. Germline V gene data show CDR1 as MDHEN and CDR2 as SYDVKM. DNA of the CDR3: TGTGCCAGCAGCCCACAGGGCCTCGAGAGCGAGCAGTACTTC. Translated: CASSPQGLESEQYF.

The rearrangement uses TRBV27 and TRBJ2-3; 7 nucleotides align to TRBD1. The CDR3 length is 15 residues. V was clipped by 8 bases and J by 0 bases; unmatched bases: 8. Germline lookup yields CDR1 MNHEY and CDR2 SMNVEV (reference sequence). The CDR3 spells CASSGTASSTDTQYF. In DNA, the CDR3 is TGTGCCAGCTCGGGGACAGCTTCTAGCACAGATACGCAGTATTTT.

In this sample, this clone turned up once. The V call is TRBV5-6, the J call TRBJ2-1, with TRBD1 as a possible D gene (6 bases). The CDR3 length is 13 residues. Germline V gene sequence: CDR1 SGHDT, CDR2 YYEEEE. Trimming stripped 0 bases from V and 9 bases from J, with 10 bases between. The CDR3 loop is CASSLVGAGEQFF. CDR3 DNA: TGTGCCAGCAGCTTGGTGGGGGCTGGTGAGCAGTTCTTC.

V gene TRBV5-6 combines with J gene TRBJ1-5, with 9 bases identical to TRBD1. Looked up from germline, CDR1 is SGHDT and CDR2 is YYEEEE. J gave up 6 bases and V 1 base, and 8 bases lay outside the gene matches. There are 16 residues in the CDR3. The CDR3 bases are TGTGCCAGCAGCTTGTGGGGACAGGGTCTTCTTCAGCCCCAGCATTTT. It yields the protein CASSLWGQGLLQPQHF.

The chain employs TRBV4-1 and TRBJ1-2, with D maybe TRBD1 (6 bases). V shed 5 bases and J shed 4 bases, with 14 bases lying between them. Per germline, CDR1 MGHRA and CDR2 YSYEKL. The CDR3 is 14 amino acids. Written as DNA, the CDR3 is TGCGCCAGCAGCGCAGGCAGGGGATCCTATGGCTACACCTTC. As protein: CASSAGRGSYGYTF.

The count of this clone is one. In DNA, the CDR3 is TGTGCCAGCAGTTTCCCGGGGTCTGGGGCCAACGTCCTGACTTTC. Translated, it gives CASSFPGSGANVLTF. The chain has TRBV28 and TRBJ2-6; maybe TRBD2 (5 bases). V gave up 3 bases and J gave up 1 base, with 7 bases separating them. The germline V gene encodes CDR1 MDHEN and CDR2 SYDVKM. This CDR3 comprises 15 residues.

The genes are TRBV27 and TRBJ1-2; D not resolved. V lost 0 bases and J lost 0, with 8 bases in between. The CDR3 contains 15 residues. The germline V gene encodes CDR1 MNHEY and CDR2 SMNVEV (reference sequence). The CDR3 sequence: CASSLSGVPNYGYTF. The CDR3 bases are TGTGCCAGCAGTTTATCCGGGGTTCCTAACTATGGCTACACCTTC.

The J gene is TRBJ2-6, the V gene TRBV30; tentative D call: TRBD2 (6 bases). Trimming removed 8 bases at V and 2 bases at J, with 13 bases between. The CDR3 has 14 residues. Per germline, CDR1 GTSNPN and CDR2 SVGIG (reference sequence). In nucleotides, the CDR3 is TGTGCCGGGGGTAGGGAGGCTGGGGCCAACGTCCTGACTTTC. Protein product: CAGGREAGANVLTF.